This T cell receptor beta chain was recorded in a study of T cell repertoires in ileal Crohn's disease (dated by TCRdb to about 2019). Study-wide context: The median duration of disease was approximately 8.3 years, and at the time of surgery approximately 34% of patients were active smokers. All patients had surgery for a complication: stricturing disease in 61% and penetrating disease in around 40%. About half of the patients received postoperative therapy: roughly 10 received thiopurines and over 15 received anti-TNF agents. A prospective multicentre cohort supplied the roughly 59 Crohn's disease patients whose TCR repertoires were analysed. Running in parallel with the study was a multicentre cohort set up to find predictors of early endoscopic recurrence following ileocolonic resection. Endoscopic postoperative recurrence was defined as a Rutgeerts score above i0. A total of about 170 mucosal samples from about 50 patients were sequenced, with samples obtained at several locations on the surgical specimen and at postoperative endoscopy.

Five hundred nanograms of biopsy DNA per sample were submitted for commercial TCRB immunosequencing. Adaptive Biotechnology amplified CDR3 regions from genomic DNA with a two-step multiplex PCR that controlled for amplification bias. Primers for every V and J gene segment were used in the first PCR, and barcodes and Illumina adapters were added in the second PCR. An Illumina instrument was used to sequence the CDR3 libraries. Processing in the source paper ran as follows. Vendor-provided pipelines were combined with custom analysis of raw data in R/Bioconductor under R version 3.3.0. Clonality, ranging from 0 to 1, was calculated as the inverse of the normalised Shannon entropy of all productive clones. High-frequency clones were defined as the share of the repertoire taken up by the top 100 clones, keeping only clones that passed a 95% confidence test. Repertoire diversity was measured with the Simpson index, and overlap between samples was measured with the Morisita-Horn index. TCRdb took this table from immuneACCESS and kept in-frame rearrangements with V and J called. Such tables lack part of the clones; where checked against another copy, unresolved V genes explain under half of the gap, and the rest is unexplained. V, J and clone size derive from that table, while D and trimming were established from the DNA sequence. The sample records several thousand clones, 74% of which are singletons. The ten largest clonotypes hold less than 8% of the sample.

Paper-wide results and their limitations: More high-frequency clones were carried by sorted CD8 T cells than by CD4 T cells, suggesting that mucosal expansions were mainly CD8. Only a subgroup of patients, of unstated size, had their mucosal CD4 and CD8 T cells sorted and sequenced. A significantly higher proportion of clonal expansions was observed in active smokers at surgery than in non-smokers (approximately 26% vs 20%, p=0.02). Higher percentages of high-frequency clones at the time of surgery were linked to endoscopic recurrence, and every patient with clonality above 26.8% (18/57) had recurrence.

To be eligible, patients had to be adults with ileal or ileocolonic Crohn's disease and an indication for ileocolonic resection. Before DNA extraction, whole ileal mucosal biopsies were kept frozen at -80 degrees C. A TRizol-based method was used to extract genomic DNA from the frozen whole biopsies, and the DNA was quantified with a NanoDrop 2000 spectrophotometer. About this clone itself: Its specific antigen is unknown. No qualities accompany the bases; no much larger clone lies one base away.

As encoded in the germline V gene, CDR1 is SGHRS while CDR2 is YFSETQ. The V end loses 4 bases and the J end loses 2 bases, and a stretch of 16 bases separates them. The CDR3 has 15 amino acids, counting the end cysteine and phenylalanine. Left in the record is the CDR3 DNA by itself, 45 bases read in frame from the first base. This sequence uses TRBV5-1 and TRBJ2-7; TRBD2 is perhaps the D gene, given 5 matching bases. The sample was ileal tissue. This TCR was sampled from an adult with Crohn's disease. CDR3 protein: CASSPNAGRAYEQYF. Read as DNA, the sequence is TGCGCCAGCAGCCCGAACGCGGGCCGGGCCTACGAGCAGTACTTC.